The T cell receptor (beta chain) described here comes from a study of HIV-infected patients and healthy controls. Regarding the study as a whole: With just sixteen HIV-infected individuals processed, the findings' generality was considered strongly limited. Significant mean usage differences between HIV-infected patients and controls involved eight alpha and eight beta V genes. Healthy controls shared more CDR3 sequences between individuals than HIV-infected patients did.

This clonotype was seen repeatedly, ten times or more. Its antigen remains unidentified. Alpha and beta constant-region primers primed reverse transcription of around 540 ng RNA. Each of the alpha and beta chains got its own library through chain-specific third strand synthesis with indices. TCRdb independently ran MiXCR on the 5' RACE reads; one entry per CDR3 protein. This sample has about 14,000 distinct CDR3 sequences; roughly 12% occur once, and the top ten carry 35% to 45%. Antiretroviral therapy had run roughly three months, about 14 weeks, before follow-up blood collection. No cell fractionation was done, so the repertoire covers all unsorted peripheral blood T cells. Germline CDR1 and CDR2: KGHSH and LQKENI. This CDR3 region has 14 residues. The germline V and J ends were trimmed by 3 bases and 3 bases, with 12 bases remaining between them.

This clonotype was sampled from an adult with HIV infection. The donor label of this sample is uncertain. The gene calls are TRBV18 and TRBJ2-7; D is unclear. Here the sequenced sample was blood, taken during antiretroviral therapy. CDR3 coding DNA: TGTGCCAGCTCACCCGGCGCAGGCTACTACGAGCAGTACTTC. Translation: CASSPGAGYYEQYF. Based on the CDR3 plus reference TRBV18 and TRBJ2-7, the full variable domain is NAGVMQNPRHLVRRRGQEARLRCSPMKGHSHVYWYRQLPEEGLKFMVYLQKENIIDESGMPKERFSAEFPKEGPSILRIQQVVRGDSAAYFCASSPGAGYYEQYFGPGTRLTVT.